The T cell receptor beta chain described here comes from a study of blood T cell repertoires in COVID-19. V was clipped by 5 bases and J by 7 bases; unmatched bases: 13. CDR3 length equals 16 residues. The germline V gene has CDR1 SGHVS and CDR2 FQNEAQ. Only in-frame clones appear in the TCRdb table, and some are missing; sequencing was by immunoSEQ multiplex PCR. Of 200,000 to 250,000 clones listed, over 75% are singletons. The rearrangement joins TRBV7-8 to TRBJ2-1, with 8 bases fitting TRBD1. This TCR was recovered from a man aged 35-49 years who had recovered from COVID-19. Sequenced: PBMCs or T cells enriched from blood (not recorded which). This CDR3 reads CASSLRWQGAGNEQFF. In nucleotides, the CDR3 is TGTGCCAGCAGCCTGCGGTGGCAGGGGGCTGGAAATGAGCAGTTCTTC.